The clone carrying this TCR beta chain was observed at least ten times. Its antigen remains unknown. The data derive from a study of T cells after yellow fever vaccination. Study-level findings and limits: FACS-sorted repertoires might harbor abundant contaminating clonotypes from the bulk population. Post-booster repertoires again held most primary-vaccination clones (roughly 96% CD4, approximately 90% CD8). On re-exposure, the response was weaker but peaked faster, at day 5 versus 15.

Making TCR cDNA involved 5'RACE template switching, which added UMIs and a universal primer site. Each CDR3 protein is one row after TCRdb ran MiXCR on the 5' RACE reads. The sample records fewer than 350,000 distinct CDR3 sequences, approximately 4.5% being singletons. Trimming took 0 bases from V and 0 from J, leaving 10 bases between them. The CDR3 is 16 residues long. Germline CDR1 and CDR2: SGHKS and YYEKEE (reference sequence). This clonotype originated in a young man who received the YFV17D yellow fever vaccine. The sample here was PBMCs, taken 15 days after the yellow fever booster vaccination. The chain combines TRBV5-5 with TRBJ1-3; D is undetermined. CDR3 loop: CASSLEQTSSGNTIYF. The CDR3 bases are TGTGCCAGCAGCTTGGAACAGACCAGCTCTGGAAACACCATATATTTT.